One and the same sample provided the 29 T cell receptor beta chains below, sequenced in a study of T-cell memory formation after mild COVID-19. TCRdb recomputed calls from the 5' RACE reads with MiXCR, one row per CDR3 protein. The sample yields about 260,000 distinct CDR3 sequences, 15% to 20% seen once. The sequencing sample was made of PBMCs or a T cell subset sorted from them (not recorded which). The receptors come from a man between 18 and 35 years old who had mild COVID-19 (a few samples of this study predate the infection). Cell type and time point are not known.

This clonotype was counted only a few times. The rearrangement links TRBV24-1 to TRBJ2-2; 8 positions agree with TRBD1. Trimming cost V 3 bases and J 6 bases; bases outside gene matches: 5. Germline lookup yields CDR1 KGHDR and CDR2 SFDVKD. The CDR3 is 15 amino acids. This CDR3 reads CATSDPGGAAGELFF. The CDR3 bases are TGTGCCACCAGTGATCCAGGGGGCGCCGCCGGGGAGCTGTTTTTT.

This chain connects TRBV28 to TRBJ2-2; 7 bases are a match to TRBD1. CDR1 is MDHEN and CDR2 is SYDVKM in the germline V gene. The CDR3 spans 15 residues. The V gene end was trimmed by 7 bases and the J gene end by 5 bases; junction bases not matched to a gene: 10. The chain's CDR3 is CASKVTGSWTGELFF. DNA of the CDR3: TGTGCCAGCAAGGTGACAGGGAGTTGGACCGGGGAGCTGTTTTTT.

CDR3: CSARSPRTDTQYF. The CDR3 DNA is TGCAGTGCTAGATCCCCGCGCACAGATACGCAGTATTTT. The rearrangement links TRBV20-1 to TRBJ2-3; D is ambiguous. Deletions cut 2 bases from V and 1 base from J, with 7 bases between. Germline loops: CDR1 DFQATT, CDR2 SNEGSKA (reference sequence). The CDR3 runs to 13 residues.

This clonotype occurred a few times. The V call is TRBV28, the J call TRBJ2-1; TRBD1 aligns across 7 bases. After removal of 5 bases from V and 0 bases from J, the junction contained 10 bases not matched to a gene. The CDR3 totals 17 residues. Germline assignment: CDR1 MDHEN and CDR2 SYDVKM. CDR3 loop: CASSLLTGTSSYNEQFF. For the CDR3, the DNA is TGTGCCAGCAGTCTATTGACAGGGACGAGCTCCTACAATGAGCAGTTCTTC. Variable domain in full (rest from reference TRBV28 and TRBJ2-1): DVKVTQSSRYLVKRTGEKVFLECVQDMDHENMFWYRQDPGLGLRLIYFSYDVKMKEKGDIPEGYSVSREKKERFSLILESASTNQTSMYLCASSLLTGTSSYNEQFFGPGTRLTVL.

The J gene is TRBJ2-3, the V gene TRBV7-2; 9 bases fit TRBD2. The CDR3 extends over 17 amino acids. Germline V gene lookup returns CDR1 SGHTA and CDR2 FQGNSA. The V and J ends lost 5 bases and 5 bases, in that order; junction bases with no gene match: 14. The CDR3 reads CASSLPLAGGSGDTQYF. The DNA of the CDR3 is TGTGCCAGCAGCCTCCCCCTCGCGGGGGGGTCGGGAGATACGCAGTATTTT.

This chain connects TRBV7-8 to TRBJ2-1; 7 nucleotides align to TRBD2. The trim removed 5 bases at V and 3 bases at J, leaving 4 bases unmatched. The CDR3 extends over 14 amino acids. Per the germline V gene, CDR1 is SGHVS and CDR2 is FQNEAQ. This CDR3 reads CASSPRTSYNEQFF. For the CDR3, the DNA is TGTGCCAGCAGCCCAAGGACTAGCTACAATGAGCAGTTCTTC.

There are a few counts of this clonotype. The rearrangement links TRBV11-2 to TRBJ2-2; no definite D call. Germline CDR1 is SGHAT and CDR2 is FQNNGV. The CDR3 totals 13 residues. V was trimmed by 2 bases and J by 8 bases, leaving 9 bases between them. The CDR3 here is CASSLFSAGELFF. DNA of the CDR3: TGTGCCAGCAGCTTATTTAGTGCGGGGGAGCTGTTTTTT.

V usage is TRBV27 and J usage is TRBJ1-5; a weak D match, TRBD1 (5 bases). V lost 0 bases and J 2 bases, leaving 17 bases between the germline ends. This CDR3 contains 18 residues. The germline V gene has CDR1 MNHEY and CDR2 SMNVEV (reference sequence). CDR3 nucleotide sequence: TGTGCCAGCAGTTTATCGAAGAGGGACGGAGGGGGCAATCAGCCCCAGCATTTT. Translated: CASSLSKRDGGGNQPQHF.

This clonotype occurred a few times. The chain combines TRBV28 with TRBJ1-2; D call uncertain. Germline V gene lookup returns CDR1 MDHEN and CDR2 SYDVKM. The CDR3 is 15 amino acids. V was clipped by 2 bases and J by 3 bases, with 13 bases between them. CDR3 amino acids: CASSLPQISDYGYTF. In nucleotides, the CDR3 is TGTGCCAGCAGTTTACCCCAGATTTCGGACTATGGCTACACCTTC.

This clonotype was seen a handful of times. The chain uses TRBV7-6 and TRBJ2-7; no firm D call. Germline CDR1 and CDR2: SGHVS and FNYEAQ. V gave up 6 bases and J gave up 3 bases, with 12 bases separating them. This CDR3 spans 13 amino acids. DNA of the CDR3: TGTGCCAGCAGTCAAGAGCCGGGCTACGAGCAGTACTTC. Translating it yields CASSQEPGYEQYF. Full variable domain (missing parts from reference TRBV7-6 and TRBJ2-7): GAGVSQSPRYKVTKRGQDVALRCDPISGHVSLYWYRQALGQGPEFLTYFNYEAQQDKSGLPNDRFSAERPEGSISTLTIQRTEQRDSAMYRCASSQEPGYEQYFGPGTRLTVT.

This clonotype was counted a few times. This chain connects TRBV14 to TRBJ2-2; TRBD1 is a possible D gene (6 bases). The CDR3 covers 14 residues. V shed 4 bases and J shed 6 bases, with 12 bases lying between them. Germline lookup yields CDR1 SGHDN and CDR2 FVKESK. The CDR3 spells CASSPSWTAGELFF. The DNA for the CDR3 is TGTGCCAGCAGCCCGTCATGGACAGCCGGGGAGCTGTTTTTT.

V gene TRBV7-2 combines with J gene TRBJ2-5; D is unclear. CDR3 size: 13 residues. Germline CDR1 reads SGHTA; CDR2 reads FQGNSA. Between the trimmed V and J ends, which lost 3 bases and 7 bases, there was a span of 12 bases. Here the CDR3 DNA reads TGTGCCAGCAGCTTGGGCCCCCAGGCGACCCAGTACTTC. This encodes CASSLGPQATQYF.

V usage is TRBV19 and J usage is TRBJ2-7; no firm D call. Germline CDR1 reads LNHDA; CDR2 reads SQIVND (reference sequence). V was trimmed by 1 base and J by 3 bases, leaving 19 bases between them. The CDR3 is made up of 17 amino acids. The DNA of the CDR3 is TGTGCCAGTAGTATAGTTTCATCACCGGGTCCCGGCTACGAGCAGTACTTC. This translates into CASSIVSSPGPGYEQYF.

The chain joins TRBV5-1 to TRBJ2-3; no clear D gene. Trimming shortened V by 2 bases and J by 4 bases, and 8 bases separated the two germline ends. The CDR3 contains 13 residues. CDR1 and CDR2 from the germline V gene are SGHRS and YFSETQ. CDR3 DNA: TGCGCCAGCAGCTTAACAGACGCAGATACGCAGTATTTT. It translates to CASSLTDADTQYF.

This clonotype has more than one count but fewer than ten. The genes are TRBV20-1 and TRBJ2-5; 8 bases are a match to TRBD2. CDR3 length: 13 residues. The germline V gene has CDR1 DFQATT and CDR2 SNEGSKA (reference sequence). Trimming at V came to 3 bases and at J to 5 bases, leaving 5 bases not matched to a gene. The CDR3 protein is CSARGLVVETQYF. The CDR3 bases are TGCAGTGCTAGGGGACTAGTGGTTGAGACCCAGTACTTC.

CDR3 in DNA: TGTGCCGGAGCTAGCGGGGGGGCCAGAGAGACCCAGTACTTC. This encodes CAGASGGARETQYF. The chain uses TRBV7-2 and TRBJ2-5; 12 bases are shared with TRBD2. The CDR3 consists of 14 residues. Germline CDR1 SGHTA, CDR2 FQGNSA. V lost 11 bases, J lost 4 bases, and 8 bases stayed unmatched.

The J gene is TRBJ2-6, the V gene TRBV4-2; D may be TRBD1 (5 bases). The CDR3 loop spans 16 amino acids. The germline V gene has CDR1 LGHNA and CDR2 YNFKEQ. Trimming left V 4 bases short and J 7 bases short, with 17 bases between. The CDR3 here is CASSPPRGAGANVLTF. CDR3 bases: TGTGCCAGCAGCCCCCCACGTGGGGCAGGAGCCAACGTCCTGACTTTC.

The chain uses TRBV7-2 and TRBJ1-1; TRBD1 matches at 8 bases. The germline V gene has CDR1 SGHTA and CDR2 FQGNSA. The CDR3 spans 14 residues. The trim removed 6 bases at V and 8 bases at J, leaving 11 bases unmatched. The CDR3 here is CASSRAGQGREAFF. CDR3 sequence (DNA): TGTGCCAGCAGTCGAGCCGGACAGGGAAGAGAAGCTTTCTTT.

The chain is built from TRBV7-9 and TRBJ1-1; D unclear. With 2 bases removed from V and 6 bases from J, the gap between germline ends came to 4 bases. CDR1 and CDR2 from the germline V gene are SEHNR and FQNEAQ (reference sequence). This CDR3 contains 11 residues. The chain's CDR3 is CASSLSPEAFF. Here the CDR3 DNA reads TGTGCCAGCAGCTTAAGTCCTGAAGCTTTCTTT.

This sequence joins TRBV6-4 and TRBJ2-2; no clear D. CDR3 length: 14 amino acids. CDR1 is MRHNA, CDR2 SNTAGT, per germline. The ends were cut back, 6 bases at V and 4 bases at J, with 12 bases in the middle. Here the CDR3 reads CASSEYYLTGELFF. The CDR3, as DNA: TGTGCCAGCAGCGAGTACTACCTCACCGGGGAGCTGTTTTTT.

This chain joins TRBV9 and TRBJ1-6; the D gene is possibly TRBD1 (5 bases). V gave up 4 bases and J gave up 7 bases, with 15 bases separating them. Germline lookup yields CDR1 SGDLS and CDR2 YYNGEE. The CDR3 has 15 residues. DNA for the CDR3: TGTGCCAGCAGCTCACGGGGCACGATCAATTCACCCCTCCACTTT. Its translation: CASSSRGTINSPLHF. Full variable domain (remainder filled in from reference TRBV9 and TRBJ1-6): DSGVTQTPKHLITATGQRVTLRCSPRSGDLSVYWYQQSLDQGLQFLIQYYNGEERAKGNILERFSAQQFPDLHSELNLSSLELGDSALYFCASSSRGTINSPLHFGNGTRLTVT.

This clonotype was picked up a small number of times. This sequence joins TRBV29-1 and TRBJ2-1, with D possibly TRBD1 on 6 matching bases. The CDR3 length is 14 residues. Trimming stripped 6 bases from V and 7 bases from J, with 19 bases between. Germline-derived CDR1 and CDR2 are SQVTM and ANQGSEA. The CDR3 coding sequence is TGCAGCGTGAAGGGAGACAGGTCGTTGAATGAGCAGTTCTTC. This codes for CSVKGDRSLNEQFF.

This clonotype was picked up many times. In DNA form, the CDR3 reads TGTGCCAGCAGTTTCGGCAAGCACAATGAGCAGTTCTTC. It encodes CASSFGKHNEQFF. The rearrangement uses TRBV27 and TRBJ2-1; D is ambiguous. Germline CDR1 is MNHEY and CDR2 is SMNVEV (reference sequence). The CDR3 is 13 amino acids. V was pared by 3 bases and J by 5 bases, with 8 bases between.

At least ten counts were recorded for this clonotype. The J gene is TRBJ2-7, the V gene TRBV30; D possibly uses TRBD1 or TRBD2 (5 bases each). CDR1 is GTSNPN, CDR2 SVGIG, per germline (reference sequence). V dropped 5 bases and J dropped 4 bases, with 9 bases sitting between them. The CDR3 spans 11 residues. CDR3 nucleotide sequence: TGTGCCTGGGGGGACCTTTACGAGCAGTACTTC. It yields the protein CAWGDLYEQYF.

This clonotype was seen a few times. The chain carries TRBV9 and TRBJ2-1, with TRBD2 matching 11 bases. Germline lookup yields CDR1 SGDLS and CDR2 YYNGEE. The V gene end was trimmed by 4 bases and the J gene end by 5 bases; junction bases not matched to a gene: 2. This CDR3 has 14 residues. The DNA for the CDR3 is TGTGCCAGCAGCATAGCGGGGGGGCACAATGAGCAGTTCTTC. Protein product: CASSIAGGHNEQFF.

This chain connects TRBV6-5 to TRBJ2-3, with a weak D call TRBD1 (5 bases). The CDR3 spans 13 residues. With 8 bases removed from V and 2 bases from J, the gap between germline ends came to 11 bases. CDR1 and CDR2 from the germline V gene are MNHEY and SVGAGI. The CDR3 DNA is TGTGCCAGCGGACACGGAATCACAGATACGCAGTATTTT. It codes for CASGHGITDTQYF.

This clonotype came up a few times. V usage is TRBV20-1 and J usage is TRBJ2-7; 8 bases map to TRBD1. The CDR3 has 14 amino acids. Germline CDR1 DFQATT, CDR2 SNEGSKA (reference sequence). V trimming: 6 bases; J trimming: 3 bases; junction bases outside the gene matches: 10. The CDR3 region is CSAITAGGVYEQYV. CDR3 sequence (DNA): TGCAGTGCGATCACGGCAGGGGGCGTCTACGAGCAGTACGTC.

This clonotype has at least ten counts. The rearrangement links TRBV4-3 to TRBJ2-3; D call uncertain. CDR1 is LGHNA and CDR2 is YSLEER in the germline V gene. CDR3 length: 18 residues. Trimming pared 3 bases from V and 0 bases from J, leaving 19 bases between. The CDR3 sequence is CASSQGIAVAASTDTQYF. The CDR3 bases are TGCGCCAGCAGCCAGGGAATCGCAGTGGCAGCTAGCACAGATACGCAGTATTTT.

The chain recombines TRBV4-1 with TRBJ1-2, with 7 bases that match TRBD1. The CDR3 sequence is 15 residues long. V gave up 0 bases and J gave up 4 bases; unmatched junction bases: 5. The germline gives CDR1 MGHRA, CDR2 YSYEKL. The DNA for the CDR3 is TGCGCCAGCAGCCAAGACCATGGGACAGCCTATGGCTACACCTTC. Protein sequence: CASSQDHGTAYGYTF.